This entry describes one TCR beta chain. No antigen is known for it. Base qualities are not provided; no much larger clone lies one nucleotide away. This record belongs to a study of T-cell reconstitution after alpha-beta-depleted transplantation in children (dated by TCRdb to the mid-2010s). Turning to the overall study: Using TCR repertoire profiling, the study followed T-cell immune reconstitution in a quantitative way in children after TCRalphabeta/CD19-depleted allogeneic hematopoietic cell transplantation.

V is shortened by 2 bases, J by 0 bases, and the region joining them spans 14 bases. CDR1 and CDR2 (SGHKS, YYEKEE) derive from the germline V gene (reference sequence). The CDR3 spans 16 residues, from the cysteine through the phenylalanine. Here the CDR3 DNA is all that survives: 48 bases in frame from base 1. The library came from PCR. These reads were obtained on an Illumina HiSeq 2500. To normalize quantification of the TCRbeta repertoire, the TCR libraries were built with molecular barcoding that relied on unique molecular identifiers. TCRdb reprocessing: public reads trimmed at Q25 with fastp, clones called with MiXCR, in-frame beta chains kept. Each entry is one CDR3 protein sequence, shown with its most common DNA and genes. Present in this sample are some 490,000 distinct CDR3 sequences, 12% of which were seen just once. The ten largest clones add up to under 7% of the sample.

The specimen comprised PBMCs from the stem cell graft donor, sampled from the stem cell graft. The sequence derives from a human donor who donated a stem cell graft to a child with combined immunodeficiency. The chain is encoded by TRBV5-5 joined to TRBJ2-5, with no reliable assignment of the D segment. The CDR3 amino acid sequence is: CASSLGNGNYQETQYF. The DNA sequence is as follows: TGTGCCAGCAGCTTAGGAAATGGGAACTACCAAGAGACCCAGTACTTC.